One sample yielded the 7 T cell receptor beta chains listed below, sequenced in a study of blood T cell repertoires in COVID-19. Sequencing used immunoSEQ multiplex PCR; TCRdb keeps in-frame clones, though not all of them. The top ten hold approximately 3.5% of the sample, which has 150,000 to 200,000 clones, approximately 86% seen once. The sample taken for sequencing was peripheral blood. The receptor source for this set is a man between 65 and 80 years old with acute or convalescent COVID-19.

With respect to this clone: Other DNA sequences within the sample encode an identical CDR3. The chain couples TRBV27 to TRBJ2-1; 11 nucleotides align to TRBD2. CDR3 length: 14 amino acids. V lost 6 bases to trimming and J lost 4 bases; unmatched junction nucleotides: 2. The germline gives CDR1 MNHEY, CDR2 SMNVEV (reference sequence). The CDR3 loop reads CASRWTSGYNEQFF. CDR3 coding DNA: TGTGCCAGCAGATGGACTAGCGGGTACAATGAGCAGTTCTTC.

The V gene is TRBV7-6, the J gene TRBJ2-5; a weak D match, TRBD1 (5 bases). The CDR3 has 14 residues. Germline V CDR1 and CDR2: SGHVS, FNYEAQ. The ends were cut back, 1 base at V and 3 bases at J, with 9 bases in the middle. The CDR3 sequence is CASSLGLQEETQYF. The CDR3 DNA reads as TGTGCCAGCAGCTTAGGCTTACAGGAAGAGACCCAGTACTTC.

V usage is TRBV9 and J usage is TRBJ2-1; perhaps TRBD2 as D (6 bases). The germline gives CDR1 SGDLS, CDR2 YYNGEE. CDR3 length: 15 residues. Trimming took 5 bases from V and 5 from J, leaving 17 bases between them. CDR3 sequence: CASSPGRGGDNEQFF. In DNA, the CDR3 is TGTGCCAGCAGTCCTGGTCGGGGAGGAGACAATGAGCAGTTCTTC.

This clone came up once. The chain employs TRBV27 and TRBJ2-7; TRBD1 matches 7 bases. The CDR3 loop spans 13 amino acids. V trimming: 3 bases; J trimming: 3 bases; junction bases outside the gene matches: 2. Germline CDR1 and CDR2: MNHEY and SMNVEV (reference sequence). The DNA of the CDR3 is TGTGCCAGCAGTTTTGCAGGGGGCTACGAGCAGTACTTC. Translation gives CASSFAGGYEQYF.

The genes are TRBV6-6 and TRBJ2-1; D possibly corresponds to TRBD1 (5 bases). CDR1 is MNHNY and CDR2 is SVGAGI in the germline V gene (reference sequence). This CDR3 is 15 amino acids long. Trimming took off 0 bases at V and 3 bases at J, with 9 bases between the two ends. The CDR3 DNA sequence: TGTGCCAGCAGTTACTCGGATAGGGGCTACAATGAGCAGTTCTTC. Translation: CASSYSDRGYNEQFF.

This clone came up a few times. The CDR3 is CASSFLTNTGELFF. The CDR3 DNA is TGTGCCAGCAGCTTCCTTACAAACACCGGGGAGCTGTTTTTT. The chain carries TRBV7-2 and TRBJ2-2; no clear D. The CDR3 sequence is 14 residues long. Germline values: CDR1 SGHTA, CDR2 FQGNSA. V lost 3 bases and J lost 2, with 7 bases in between.

This clone has just a few counts. The rearrangement joins TRBV7-2 to TRBJ1-1, with TRBD1 as a possible D gene (5 bases). This CDR3 has 13 amino acids. Per the germline V gene, CDR1 is SGHTA and CDR2 is FQGNSA. CDR3 protein: CVSARGMNTEAFF. Written as DNA, the CDR3 is TGTGTCTCAGCCCGGGGGATGAACACTGAAGCTTTCTTT.